A single sample is the source of the 8 T cell receptor beta chains below, sequenced in a study of T cell responses to AZD1222 COVID-19 vaccine. The method was immunoSEQ multiplex PCR; TCRdb's version includes in-frame clones alone and lacks a portion of them. The sample has approximately 150,000 clones, around 84% seen once. Source: peripheral blood, taken 28 days after the second AZD1222 dose. Receptor source: an adult who received the AZD1222 COVID-19 vaccine.

This chain connects TRBV6-5 to TRBJ1-2, with 9 bases fitting TRBD1. The CDR3 runs 16 residues. Germline V gives CDR1 MNHEY, CDR2 SVGAGI. J lost 2 bases, V lost 4 bases, and 8 bases had no gene match. The CDR3 region has the DNA TGTGCCAGCAGTTCCCTCGGGACAGGGCTGAACTATGGCTACACCTTC. Translation: CASSSLGTGLNYGYTF.

The genes are TRBV6-5 and TRBJ2-1, with TRBD2 identical over 8 bases. Germline V gives CDR1 MNHEY, CDR2 SVGAGI. The CDR3 covers 13 residues. V gave up 6 bases and J gave up 5 bases; unmatched junction bases: 3. The CDR3 loop is CASSERENNEQFF. The CDR3 coding sequence is TGTGCCAGCAGCGAGCGGGAGAACAATGAGCAGTTCTTC.

CDR3 nucleotides: TGCAGCGTGTGGGACGGGAACTATGGCTACACCTTC. Amino acids: CSVWDGNYGYTF. This chain connects TRBV29-1 to TRBJ1-2; tentatively, D is TRBD1 (5 bases). The ends were cut back, 6 bases at V and 2 bases at J, with 10 bases in the middle. The CDR3 is 12 amino acids. CDR1 is SQVTM, CDR2 ANQGSEA, per germline.

This chain uses TRBV7-6 with TRBJ2-7, with 7 bases lining up with TRBD1. Germline CDR1 is SGHVS and CDR2 is FNYEAQ. Trimming removed 2 bases from V and 3 bases from J; junction bases left unmatched: 10. The CDR3 length is 16 residues. CDR3 loop: CASSLKAQGSYYEQYF. In DNA form, the CDR3 reads TGTGCCAGCAGCTTAAAGGCACAGGGGTCATACTACGAGCAGTACTTC. The full variable domain, with the rest looked up from reference TRBV7-6 and TRBJ2-7, is GAGVSQSPRYKVTKRGQDVALRCDPISGHVSLYWYRQALGQGPEFLTYFNYEAQQDKSGLPNDRFSAERPEGSISTLTIQRTEQRDSAMYRCASSLKAQGSYYEQYFGPGTRLTVT.

This clone has just one count. CDR3 in amino acids: CASAPFGNEQFF. The CDR3 nucleotides read TGTGCCAGTGCCCCATTCGGGAATGAGCAGTTCTTC. This rearrangement joins TRBV19 to TRBJ2-1; the D is unclear. Trimming removed 8 bases from V and 7 bases from J, with 12 bases in between. Germline V CDR1 and CDR2: LNHDA, SQIVND (reference sequence). The CDR3 runs to 12 residues.

The chain links TRBV7-2 to TRBJ2-1, with a tentative D call TRBD1 (6 bases). The CDR3 covers 13 residues. Germline V gene lookup returns CDR1 SGHTA and CDR2 FQGNSA. V dropped 5 bases and J dropped 7 bases, with 12 bases sitting between them. The CDR3 region has the DNA TGTGCCAGCAGCAGGGCCAGGGGAAATGAGCAGTTCTTC. Protein: CASSRARGNEQFF. Filled out from reference TRBV7-2 and TRBJ2-1, the complete variable domain reads GAGVSQSPSNKVTEKGKDVELRCDPISGHTALYWYRQSLGQGLEFLIYFQGNSAPDKSGLPSDRFSAERTGGSVSTLTIQRTQQEDSAVYLCASSRARGNEQFFGPGTRLTVL.

This chain joins TRBV19 and TRBJ2-2, with TRBD2 identical over 8 bases. The trim removed 5 bases at V and 5 bases at J, leaving 4 bases unmatched. The length of the CDR3 is 14 residues. In germline, CDR1 is LNHDA, CDR2 SQIVND (reference sequence). Here the CDR3 reads CASSAAGETGELFF. For the CDR3, the DNA is TGTGCCAGTAGTGCAGCGGGAGAGACCGGGGAGCTGTTTTTT.

The chain employs TRBV10-3 and TRBJ2-7; 7 nucleotides agree with TRBD2. The length of the CDR3 is 14 residues. The germline V gene has CDR1 ENHRY and CDR2 SYGVKD. The junction had 5 bases not matched to a gene; V was cut back by 3 bases and J by 3 bases. The CDR3 sequence is CAISDGAGDYEQYF. Written as DNA, the CDR3 is TGTGCCATCAGTGATGGCGCGGGAGACTACGAGCAGTACTTC.